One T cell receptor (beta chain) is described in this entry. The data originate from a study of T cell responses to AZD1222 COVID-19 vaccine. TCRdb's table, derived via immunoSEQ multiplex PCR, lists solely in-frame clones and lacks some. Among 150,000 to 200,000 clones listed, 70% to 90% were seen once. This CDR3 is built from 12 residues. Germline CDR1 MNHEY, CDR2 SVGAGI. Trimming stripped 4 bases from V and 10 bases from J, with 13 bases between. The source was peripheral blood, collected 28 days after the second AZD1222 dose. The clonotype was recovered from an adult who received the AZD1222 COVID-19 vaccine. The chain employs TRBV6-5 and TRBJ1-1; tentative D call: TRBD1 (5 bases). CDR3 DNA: TGTGCCAGCAGTTCCGGGGGGAGTGGAGCTTTCTTT. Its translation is CASSSGGSGAFF.